This T cell receptor beta chain comes out of a study of identical twins. Study results and caveats: Fewer insertions were carried by abundant cord blood beta clonotypes, but none was seen in memory repertoires.

This clonotype was detected a few times. As yet, its antigen is unknown. MiXCR was run by TCRdb on the 5' RACE reads, yielding one entry per CDR3 protein. Altogether around 680,000 distinct CDR3 sequences are present, over 8.5% being singletons, with the ten largest covering roughly 0.97%. Germline CDR1 reads SEHNR; CDR2 reads FQNEAQ (reference sequence). CDR3 size: 15 residues. Losses at the gene ends were 5 bases for V and 6 bases for J; bases not matched to a gene: 8. Everyone who gave samples was a healthy Caucasian. This sample also appeared in a second study, on yellow fever vaccine responses in identical twins.

The chain is built from TRBV7-9 and TRBJ2-2, with 8 bases matching TRBD2. Sequencing was performed on PBMCs. The clonotype comes from a woman between 18 and 30 years old in good health. DNA of the CDR3: TGTGCCAGCAGCGCGGGACTAGGGGTTTCCGGGGAGCTGTTTTTT. Encoded protein: CASSAGLGVSGELFF.